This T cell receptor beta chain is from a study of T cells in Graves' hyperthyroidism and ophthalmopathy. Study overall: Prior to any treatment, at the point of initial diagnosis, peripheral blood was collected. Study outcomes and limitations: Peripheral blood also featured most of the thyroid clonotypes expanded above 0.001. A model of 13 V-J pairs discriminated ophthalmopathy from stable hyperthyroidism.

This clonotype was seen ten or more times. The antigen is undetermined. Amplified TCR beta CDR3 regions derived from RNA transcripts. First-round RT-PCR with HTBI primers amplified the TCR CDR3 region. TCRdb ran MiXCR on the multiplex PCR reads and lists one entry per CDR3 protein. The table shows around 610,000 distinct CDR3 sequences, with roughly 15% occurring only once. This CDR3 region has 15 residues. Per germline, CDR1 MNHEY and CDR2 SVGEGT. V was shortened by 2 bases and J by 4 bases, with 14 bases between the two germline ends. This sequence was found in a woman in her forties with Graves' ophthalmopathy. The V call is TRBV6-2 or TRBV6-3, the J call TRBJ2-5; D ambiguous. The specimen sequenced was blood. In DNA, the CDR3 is TGTGCCAGCAGTTACGACGTCATATACCGAGAGACCCAGTACTTC. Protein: CASSYDVIYRETQYF.